The 4 T cell receptor beta chains given below trace back to one sample, sequenced in a study of blood T cell repertoires in COVID-19. Repertoires were generated with immunoSEQ multiplex PCR, while TCRdb's copy carries only in-frame clones and drops some. The repertoire holds approximately 100,000 clones, with about 84% as singletons. Sequencing input: peripheral blood. These receptors all come from a human donor in a cohort sampled during active COVID-19.

The V gene is TRBV7-6, the J gene TRBJ2-7; TRBD2 might be the D (6 bases). V gave up 10 bases and J gave up 5 bases, with 12 bases separating them. The CDR3 has 11 residues. The germline CDR1 and CDR2 sequences are SGHVS and FNYEAQ. CDR3 amino acids: CAIPGGDEQYF. The CDR3 nucleotides are TGTGCCATTCCGGGCGGGGACGAGCAGTACTTC.

This clone was observed a single time. The CDR3 DNA reads as TGTGCCAGTAGTCCTCCCCTGCGGGCAGTCAATCAGCCCCAGCATTTT. It translates to CASSPPLRAVNQPQHF. The rearrangement uses TRBV19 and TRBJ1-5; no firm D call. The V gene's germline CDR1 is LNHDA and CDR2 SQIVND (reference sequence). CDR3 size: 16 residues. The V end was cut by 5 bases, the J end by 3 bases, with 17 bases between. Based on the CDR3 plus reference TRBV19 and TRBJ1-5, the full variable domain is DGGITQSPKYLFRKEGQNVTLSCEQNLNHDAMYWYRQDPGQGLRLIYYSQIVNDFQKGDIAEGYSVSREKKESFPLTVTSAQKNPTAFYLCASSPPLRAVNQPQHFGDGTRLSIL.

The chain is built from TRBV19 and TRBJ2-2; D not certain. The CDR3 contains 15 residues. CDR1 and CDR2 from the germline V gene are LNHDA and SQIVND (reference sequence). The ends were cut back, 3 bases at V and 1 base at J, with 9 bases in the middle. In DNA form, the CDR3 reads TGTGCCAGTAGTATCCTACAGAAGAACACCGGGGAGCTGTTTTTT. Translation gives CASSILQKNTGELFF.

The genes are TRBV10-2 and TRBJ2-6; D perhaps matches TRBD2 (5 bases). Germline CDR1 is WSHSY and CDR2 is SAAADI. V gave up 7 bases and J gave up 4 bases, with 5 bases separating them. CDR3 length: 12 residues. CDR3 nucleotide sequence: TGCGCCAGCATAGCGGGGGCCAACGTCCTGACTTTC. It yields the protein CASIAGANVLTF.